What follows is one TCR beta chain and its context. These data come from a study of OX40 agonist ivuxolimab in advanced cancers. Study overall: Patients achieving partial responses numbered three: one hepatocellular carcinoma case and two cutaneous melanoma cases.

Sequencing was performed with immunoSEQ multiplex PCR; in TCRdb, only in-frame clones are kept and a portion is missing. The sample has 90,000 to 150,000 clones; roughly nine tenths are singletons. The V end lost 8 bases, the J end lost 8 bases, and 12 bases lay between the germline ends. The CDR3 consists of 12 residues. The germline gives CDR1 SGHVS, CDR2 FNYEAQ. The chain has TRBV7-6 and TRBJ1-4; possibly TRBD1 for D (5 bases). Sample: CD4+ or CD8+ T cells sorted from blood, taken in a trial of the OX40 agonist ivuxolimab. This clonotype originated in an adult with an advanced solid tumor such as melanoma, head and neck, liver or kidney cancer. The CDR3 DNA is TGTGCCAGCGGAGGGACCGGGGAAAAACTGTTTTTT. It is translated as CASGGTGEKLFF.